This T cell receptor (beta chain) was captured by sequencing in a study of CD8 T cells in ankylosing spondylitis. Each CDR3 protein gets one entry after TCRdb re-called the 5' RACE reads with MiXCR. Of under 550,000 distinct CDR3 sequences in the sample, 25% to 30% were seen once. Per the germline V gene, CDR1 is SGHRS and CDR2 is YFSETQ. The CDR3 totals 13 residues. Deletions cut 6 bases from V and 3 bases from J, with 12 bases between. In its sample, this clonotype was seen a few times. The target antigen is unknown. Regarding the study as a whole: Blood from ankylosing spondylitis patients appeared to carry a characteristic roughly 8-variant TCR beta motif.

The chain recombines TRBV5-1 with TRBJ1-2, with D possibly matching TRBD1 (5 bases). Sequencing input: blood, either unsorted or a sorted T cell fraction (not recorded which). The sequence was obtained from a male donor with ankylosing spondylitis. In DNA, the CDR3 is TGCGCCAGCACCCAGGGCAGGGACTATGGCTACACCTTC. Protein: CASTQGRDYGYTF.